This TCR beta chain was recorded in a study of shared clonotypes between healthy human individuals (dated by TCRdb to about 2020). In terms of the full investigation: The cohort included three men and a couple of women between 18 and 49 years of age. For each donor, three plates each were used for CD4 naive and CD4 memory, two plates were used for CD8 naive, and one plate was used for CD8 memory. To estimate repertoire size and how much clonotypes are shared between individuals, the study performed deep sequencing of blood TCR repertoires from a few healthy adults. Libraries were prepared and TCR repertoires were sequenced by different laboratories using diverse techniques, in order to increase sequencing depth and limit assay-specific biases. Per donor, leukapheresis produced somewhere between about 0.85 and 8.9 billion PBMCs.

Using the deep immunoSEQ assay, multiplex PCR amplified TCR CDR3 regions from genomic DNA. For each cell subset, the extracted genomic DNA was distributed evenly across all wells of several immunoSEQ 96-well plates, and each plate served as one replicate. For sorted subsets, approximately 200 ng of genomic DNA, equivalent to 25,000 to 35,000 T cell genomes, went into each replicate PCR. Purified libraries were quantified with a Qubit 3.0 fluorometer, sized on a Bioanalyzer 2100, and re-quantified with the KAPA Library Quantification kit. Every immunoSEQ 96-well plate was sequenced on a separate single-read 150-cycle Illumina NextSeq 550 flow cell. In the authors' own workflow: Because the immunoSEQ output held only junctional sequences and lacked quality scores, the filtering could not match the filtering applied to full-length reads. Sequences were annotated with PyIR, a Python wrapper for IgBLAST v1.9, using IMGT germline references to assign V/J genes and CDR3. Any read was removed if the V/J assignment was weak (E-value above 1e-6), the CDR3 was missing, or the read contained stop codons, out-of-frame junctions, or ambiguous translated residues. A V3J clonotype was defined by an identical inferred V gene, J gene, and CDR3 amino acid sequence. Percentage overlap between repertoires was computed as shared unique clonotypes divided by the size of the smaller repertoire. RTK rarefaction, the Chao1 estimator, and Recon v2.1 estimates of unobserved clonotypes were used to assess repertoire richness. Generation probabilities were computed with OLGA for all TCRbeta clonotypes obtained by the gDNA method from four donors. TCRdb took this table from immuneACCESS and kept in-frame rearrangements with V and J called. Such tables lack part of the clones; where checked against another copy, unresolved V genes explain under half of the gap, and the rest is unexplained. That table is the source of V, J and clone size, and D and trimming were worked out from the DNA. Across this sample there are 1,400,000 or so clones, with 98% seen only once. About 0.35% of the sample rests with the top ten.

The full study reports these points: Compared with non-shared clonotypes, the clonotypes found in all four sorted-subset donors had higher generation probabilities. When several donors were compared, the shared fraction of clonotypes was roughly 5% for naive CD4, about 4% for naive CD8, about 2.5% for memory CD4, and 0.35% to 0.4% for memory CD8. Sampling was restricted to blood, and TCR repertoires in tissue are likely to differ from TCR repertoires in blood. Naive subsets generally had larger estimated clonotype richness than memory subsets. Pairwise subsampling indicated that sequencing depth was expected to affect the degree of clonotype sharing among donors. The genetic and exposure-history diversity represented was limited by the small number of donors. Rarefaction of sorted-subset datasets indicated incomplete sequencing despite the large sequencing depth.

Remarks on this clone: Its antigen has not been determined. Base qualities were left out, and no much larger clone turns up one base away.

Between the V and J ends, shortened by 1 base and 0 bases respectively, the junction contains 9 bases. Including cysteine and phenylalanine, the CDR3 has 15 amino acids. Solely the CDR3 DNA is kept, with 45 bases framed from the first base. The germline V gene gives CDR1 as WSHSY and CDR2 as SAAADI. The donors were healthy, HIV-negative adults with no recently reported acute infections or vaccinations. All donors were Caucasian adults living in Nashville, Tennessee, USA. CD4+ T cells were enriched by magnetic negative selection, after which naive cells were positively selected on CD45RA and the negative fraction was taken as the memory subset. Blood was collected by leukapheresis, and PBMCs were isolated by Ficoll-Histopaque density gradient centrifugation and then cryopreserved in liquid nitrogen vapor phase. Analytical flow cytometry was used to check the purity and quantity of every magnetically sorted T cell population. From each sorted fraction, genomic DNA was isolated and quantified by UV absorbance on a Nanodrop 2000c.

The chain links TRBV10-2 with TRBJ1-2; no confident D gene assignment can be made. The clonotype originates from a man aged 30-40 years in good health. Sequenced: naive CD4+ T cells sorted from blood. Read against the paper, the sample's cell subset or site label means: CD45RA+ positively selected. Here is the DNA: TGCGCCAGCAGTGAGTTAAACTCAGCTAACTATGGCTACACCTTC. The resulting protein is CASSELNSANYGYTF.